The T cell receptor beta chain under discussion was sequenced for a study of preoperative IRX-2 immunotherapy in early breast cancer. As for treatment: preoperative locoregional IRX-2 cytokine immunotherapy. Samples came from a phase Ib trial of preoperative locoregional IRX-2 cytokine immunotherapy. This CDR3 has 17 amino acids. Germline-derived CDR1 and CDR2 are KGHSH and LQKENI. J was trimmed by 1 base and V by 1 base; bases with no gene match: 7. The table came from immunoSEQ multiplex PCR; TCRdb's copy has only in-frame clones and leaves some out. The sample lists 20,000 to 30,000 clones, 75% to 80% occurring once.

The receptor was derived from a human donor with breast cancer. The material was lymph node tissue, obtained before IRX-2 immunotherapy. The V call is TRBV18, the J call TRBJ1-1, with 9 bases that match TRBD1. CDR3 sequence (DNA): TGTGCCAGCTCACCACTCTCCGTACAGGGGGCGAACACTGAAGCTTTCTTT. Its translation: CASSPLSVQGANTEAFF.